These 27 T cell receptor beta chains share one sample of origin, sequenced in a study of blood T cell repertoires in COVID-19. Assay: immunoSEQ multiplex PCR; the TCRdb copy retains only in-frame clones and omits some. The sample includes around 400,000 clones, roughly 86% seen only once; the top ten take roughly 10%. Sequencing input: peripheral blood. These receptors all stem from a woman between 25 and 40 years old with COVID-19, enrolled during active disease.

The CDR3 DNA sequence: TGTGCCAGCAGTTTAAATCCGCAAGAGACCCAGTACTTC. Protein: CASSLNPQETQYF. The chain carries TRBV12-3 or TRBV12-4 and TRBJ2-5, with D unclear. V lost 2 bases to trimming and J lost 2 bases, with 6 bases between them. The CDR3 extends over 13 amino acids.

J is TRBJ2-7 and V is TRBV6-1; 9 nucleotides align to TRBD2. Germline V CDR1 and CDR2: MNHNS, SASEGT. J was trimmed by 4 bases and V by 2 bases; bases with no gene match: 12. CDR3 size: 17 residues. The CDR3 region has the DNA TGTGCCAGCAGTGAATGGGGGAGCGCGGGAGGGAAATACGAGCAGTACTTC. Translation gives CASSEWGSAGGKYEQYF.

The V gene is TRBV6-5, the J gene TRBJ1-6; D gene ambiguous. The CDR3 totals 13 residues. Germline loops: CDR1 MNHEY, CDR2 SVGAGI. The V and J ends lost 2 bases and 11 bases respectively, with 10 bases between them. The CDR3 loop is CASSYRGPPPLHF. CDR3 sequence (DNA): TGTGCCAGCAGTTACCGCGGCCCGCCACCCCTCCACTTT.

The chain joins TRBV6-5 to TRBJ1-5, with TRBD1 identical over 8 bases. Trimming at V came to 5 bases and at J to 6 bases, leaving 6 bases not matched to a gene. This CDR3 has 14 residues. Germline V gives CDR1 MNHEY, CDR2 SVGAGI. This CDR3 reads CASSQRTGPQPQHF. CDR3 nucleotide sequence: TGTGCCAGCAGTCAAAGGACAGGGCCTCAGCCCCAGCATTTT.

This clone was counted between two and nine times. The chain recombines TRBV6-2 or TRBV6-3 with TRBJ2-7; 7 bases line up with TRBD2. The V gene end was trimmed by 4 bases and the J gene end by 2 bases; junction bases not matched to a gene: 5. The CDR3 runs 14 residues. Germline V gene sequence: CDR1 MNHEY, CDR2 SVGEGT. In nucleotides, the CDR3 is TGTGCCAGCAGTTCTAGCGGTTCCCCCTACGAGCAGTACTTC. As protein: CASSSSGSPYEQYF.

The rearrangement joins TRBV4-1 to TRBJ2-7; 10 nucleotides agree with TRBD1. This CDR3 has 15 residues. The ends lost 5 bases at V and 5 bases at J; junction bases unmatched: 9. The germline gives CDR1 MGHRA, CDR2 YSYEKL. In nucleotides, the CDR3 is TGCGCCAGCAGCTCTCGACAGGGGGCCAACGACGAGCAGTACTTC. Protein: CASSSRQGANDEQYF.

The chain links TRBV28 to TRBJ2-1; TRBD2 matches 11 bases. CDR1 and CDR2 (germline): MDHEN, SYDVKM. The CDR3 runs to 15 residues. DNA for the CDR3: TGTTTCACGGGGGTAGCGGGAGGGTCCTACAATGAGCAGTTCTTC. Amino acid sequence: CFTGVAGGSYNEQFF.

V gene TRBV27 combines with J gene TRBJ1-1; 7 nucleotides agree with TRBD1. Germline V gene sequence: CDR1 MNHEY, CDR2 SMNVEV (reference sequence). V gave up 3 bases and J gave up 0 bases; unmatched junction bases: 1. This CDR3 contains 14 residues. The CDR3 DNA is TGTGCCAGCAGTTTGGACAGGCTGAACACTGAAGCTTTCTTT. Translating it yields CASSLDRLNTEAFF.

The chain has TRBV4-1 and TRBJ2-1; tentatively, D is TRBD1 (6 bases). This CDR3 has 16 residues. V lost 4 bases to trimming and J lost 3 bases, with 16 bases between them. Germline V gene lookup returns CDR1 MGHRA and CDR2 YSYEKL. For the CDR3, the DNA is TGCGCCAGCAGCCCCTACGGTTCGACAGGCTACAATGAGCAGTTCTTC. It yields the protein CASSPYGSTGYNEQFF.

The chain combines TRBV4-1 with TRBJ1-2; D is perhaps TRBD1 (6 bases). This CDR3 contains 15 residues. In germline, CDR1 is MGHRA, CDR2 YSYEKL. The ends were cut back, 2 bases at V and 3 bases at J, with 13 bases in the middle. CDR3 in DNA: TGCGCCAGCAGCCAACTTCAGGGGCCGCACTATGGCTACACCTTC. Amino acid sequence: CASSQLQGPHYGYTF.

CDR3 protein: CASSLTGLEGEQYF. In DNA, the CDR3 is TGTGCCAGCAGCTTAACGGGACTAGAAGGCGAGCAGTACTTC. This chain connects TRBV7-2 to TRBJ2-7; TRBD2 matches 8 bases. The CDR3 is 14 amino acids. V dropped 2 bases and J dropped 6; count of bases not matched to a gene: 6. In germline, CDR1 is SGHTA, CDR2 FQGNSA.

This chain links TRBV6-6 with TRBJ1-6; no firm D call. CDR3 length equals 14 residues. V was trimmed by 0 bases and J by 7 bases, leaving 7 bases between them. Germline CDR1 MNHNY, CDR2 SVGAGI (reference sequence). The CDR3 loop is CASSYSKLNSPLHF. CDR3 nucleotides: TGTGCCAGCAGTTACTCGAAGCTGAATTCACCCCTCCACTTT.

The chain combines TRBV3-1 (or the pseudogene TRBV3-2) with TRBJ2-2; 7 bases are a match to TRBD2. The junction had 14 bases not matched to a gene; V was cut back by 3 bases and J by 7 bases. The CDR3 extends over 17 amino acids. Germline CDR1 is LGHDT and CDR2 is YNNKEL (reference sequence). CDR3 DNA sequence: TGTGCCAGCAGCCACATTTGGGGGAGCGGGGCAATCGGGGAGCTGTTTTTT. Its translation is CASSHIWGSGAIGELFF.

This clone was recorded once. V gene TRBV2 combines with J gene TRBJ2-3; the match to TRBD2 covers 15 bases. CDR1 SNHLY and CDR2 FYNNEI come from the germline V gene. V dropped 7 bases and J dropped 6; count of bases not matched to a gene: 2. The CDR3 covers 14 residues. The CDR3 region has the DNA TGTGCCAGCACCGGGACTAGCGGGAGGGATACGCAGTATTTT. Encoded protein: CASTGTSGRDTQYF.

This clone was seen only once. The V call is TRBV11-1, the J call TRBJ2-1; D is possibly TRBD2 (6 bases). The CDR3 extends over 15 amino acids. Germline V gives CDR1 SGHAT, CDR2 FQDESV (reference sequence). V was clipped by 5 bases and J by 8 bases, with 19 bases between them. The CDR3 region is CASSPFREPRDEQFF. The CDR3 region has the DNA TGTGCCAGCAGCCCATTTCGGGAGCCCCGTGATGAGCAGTTCTTC. Full variable domain (rest looked up from reference TRBV11-1 and TRBJ2-1): EAEVAQSPRYKITEKSQAVAFWCDPISGHATLYWYRQILGQGPELLVQFQDESVVDDSQLPKDRFSAERLKGVDSTLKIQPAELGDSAMYLCASSPFREPRDEQFFGPGTRLTVL.

The genes are TRBV28 and TRBJ2-3; 8 positions match TRBD2. Germline lookup yields CDR1 MDHEN and CDR2 SYDVKM. V dropped 7 bases and J dropped 0; count of bases not matched to a gene: 6. The CDR3 length is 15 residues. In DNA, the CDR3 is TGTGCCAGCACCAAGACTAGCGAAAGCACAGATACGCAGTATTTT. Protein: CASTKTSESTDTQYF. The full variable domain, with the rest looked up from reference TRBV28 and TRBJ2-3, is DVKVTQSSRYLVKRTGEKVFLECVQDMDHENMFWYRQDPGLGLRLIYFSYDVKMKEKGDIPEGYSVSREKKERFSLILESASTNQTSMYLCASTKTSESTDTQYFGPGTRLTVL.

The rearrangement joins TRBV19 to TRBJ1-5; 9 positions match TRBD1. The CDR3 consists of 17 residues. Trimming cost V 3 bases and J 3 bases; bases outside gene matches: 9. Germline loops: CDR1 LNHDA, CDR2 SQIVND (reference sequence). The CDR3 protein is CASSILSGTGPNQPQHF. Written as DNA, the CDR3 is TGTGCCAGTAGTATCCTTTCCGGGACAGGGCCCAATCAGCCCCAGCATTTT.

V usage is TRBV12-3 or TRBV12-4 and J usage is TRBJ1-4; unclear D gene. This CDR3 is built from 12 residues. V lost 3 bases and J 10 bases, leaving 9 bases between the germline ends. The CDR3 sequence is CASSLPSGKLFF. Written as DNA, the CDR3 is TGTGCCAGCAGTTTGCCTAGTGGAAAACTGTTTTTT.

The chain links TRBV24-1 to TRBJ1-5; 7 nucleotides line up with TRBD1. CDR1 is KGHDR and CDR2 is SFDVKD in the germline V gene. The CDR3 contains 15 residues. The J segment lost 6 bases and the V segment lost 3 bases, leaving 7 bases of the junction unmatched. The CDR3 bases are TGTGCCACCAGTGATGGGCAGGGGGAGCGTCAGCCCCAGCATTTT. Its protein product is CATSDGQGERQPQHF.

The J gene is TRBJ2-7, the V gene TRBV7-9, with TRBD1 matching over 8 bases. The CDR3 is 15 amino acids. V was clipped by 1 base and J by 0 bases; unmatched bases: 2. Germline lookup yields CDR1 SEHNR and CDR2 FQNEAQ (reference sequence). CDR3 loop: CASSLGGTGSYEQYF. In nucleotides, the CDR3 is TGTGCCAGCAGCTTAGGGGGGACAGGCTCCTACGAGCAGTACTTC.

This clone was seen a handful of times. Within the sample, other DNA sequences also encode this same CDR3. CDR3 bases: TGCGCCAGCAGCCACCGGGACAGCTACGAGCAGTACTTC. Protein sequence: CASSHRDSYEQYF. The genes are TRBV4-3 and TRBJ2-7; 7 nucleotides agree with TRBD1. This CDR3 spans 13 amino acids. The J segment lost 3 bases and the V segment lost 3 bases, leaving 2 bases of the junction unmatched. Germline V gene data show CDR1 as LGHNA and CDR2 as YSLEER.

The chain joins TRBV15 to TRBJ2-2; no firm D call. V was trimmed by 1 base and J by 1 base, leaving 4 bases between them. The CDR3 loop spans 14 amino acids. Germline V gene sequence: CDR1 LNHNV, CDR2 YYDKDF (reference sequence). CDR3 residues: CATSRVQNTGELFF. CDR3 coding DNA: TGTGCCACCAGCAGAGTTCAGAACACCGGGGAGCTGTTTTTT.

This chain uses TRBV10-3 with TRBJ2-5; 9 bases align to TRBD2. CDR1 is ENHRY and CDR2 is SYGVKD in the germline V gene. The CDR3 has 16 amino acids. J lost 0 bases, V lost 2 bases, and 4 bases had no gene match. In DNA form, the CDR3 reads TGTGCCATCAGTGAGGGGCTAGCGGGGTACCAAGAGACCCAGTACTTC. It specifies CAISEGLAGYQETQYF.

J is TRBJ2-7 and V is TRBV29-1; possible D gene TRBD1, 5 bases. Trimming took off 6 bases at V and 0 bases at J, with 12 bases between the two ends. The CDR3 runs to 13 residues. Germline V gene lookup returns CDR1 SQVTM and CDR2 ANQGSEA. As DNA, the CDR3 is TGCAGCGTCGCTGGGGCAGCCTCCTACGAGCAGTACTTC. It specifies CSVAGAASYEQYF.

This chain joins TRBV11-2 and TRBJ1-3, with no clear D. The CDR3 contains 16 residues. Germline CDR1 SGHAT, CDR2 FQNNGV. Trimming took 2 bases from V and 0 from J, leaving 11 bases between them. The CDR3 sequence: CASSLFTGSSGNTIYF. The DNA for the CDR3 is TGTGCCAGCAGCTTATTCACCGGGTCCTCTGGAAACACCATATATTTT.

This sequence joins TRBV13 and TRBJ2-2; weak D call: TRBD1 (5 bases). Trimming removed 0 bases from V and 5 bases from J, with 7 bases in between. The germline gives CDR1 PRHDT, CDR2 FYEKMQ (reference sequence). The CDR3 spans 14 residues. CDR3 amino acids: CASSLGDKTGELFF. In DNA form, the CDR3 reads TGTGCCAGCAGCTTAGGGGACAAAACCGGGGAGCTGTTTTTT.

The sample holds one count of this clone. The chain is built from TRBV12-3 or TRBV12-4 and TRBJ1-1; D is uncertain. V was trimmed by 6 bases and J by 11 bases, leaving 16 bases between them. CDR3 length: 12 residues. CDR3 coding DNA: TGTGCCAGCAGCCCATCCGGGAGGGTGGCTTTCTTT. Amino acid sequence: CASSPSGRVAFF.